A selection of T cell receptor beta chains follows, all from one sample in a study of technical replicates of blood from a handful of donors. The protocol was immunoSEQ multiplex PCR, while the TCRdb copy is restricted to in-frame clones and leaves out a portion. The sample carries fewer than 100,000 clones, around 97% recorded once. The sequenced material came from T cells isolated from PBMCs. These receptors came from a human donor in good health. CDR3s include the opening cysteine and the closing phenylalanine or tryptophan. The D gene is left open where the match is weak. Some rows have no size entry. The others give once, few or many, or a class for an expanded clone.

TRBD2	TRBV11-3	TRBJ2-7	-	CASSSPGTSVPYEQYF	TGTGCCAGCAGCTCCCCCGGGACTAGCGTTCCCTACGAGCAGTACTTC
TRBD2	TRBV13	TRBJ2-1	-	CASSNGLAGAGLNEQFF	TGTGCCAGCAGCAACGGACTAGCGGGAGCAGGGTTGAATGAGCAGTTCTTC
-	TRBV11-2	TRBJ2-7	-	CASSFLGIGVYEQYF	TGTGCCAGCAGCTTCCTTGGAATAGGGGTCTACGAGCAGTACTTC
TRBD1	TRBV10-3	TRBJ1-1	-	CAISTHRGSEAFF	TGTGCCATCAGTACACACAGGGGGTCTGAAGCTTTCTTT
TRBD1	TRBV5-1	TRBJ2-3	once	CASSPTGGGPTDTQYF	TGCGCCAGCAGTCCGACAGGGGGGGGCCCCACAGATACGCAGTATTTT
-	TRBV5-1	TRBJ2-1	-	CASSLGGNAYNEQFF	TGCGCCAGCAGCTTGGGCGGGAATGCCTACAATGAGCAGTTCTTC
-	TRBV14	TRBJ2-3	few	CASSQAWGTSTDTQYF	TGTGCCAGCAGCCAAGCCTGGGGCACTAGCACAGATACGCAGTATTTT
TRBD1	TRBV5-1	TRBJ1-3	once	CASSLQGVPGNTIYF	TGCGCCAGCAGCTTGCAGGGGGTCCCTGGAAACACCATATATTTT
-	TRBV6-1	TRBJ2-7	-	CASSARLGSNYEQYF	TGTGCCAGCAGTGCCCGCCTAGGCTCGAACTACGAGCAGTACTTC
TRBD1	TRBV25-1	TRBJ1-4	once	CASSGTGNEKLFF	TGTGCCAGCAGTGGGACAGGAAATGAAAAACTGTTTTTT
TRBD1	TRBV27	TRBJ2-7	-	CASKIRGQVSEQYF	TGTGCCAGCAAAATTCGGGGACAGGTCTCCGAGCAGTACTTC
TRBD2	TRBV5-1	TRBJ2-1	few	CASSLVGLANNEQFF	TGCGCCAGCAGCTTGGTAGGACTAGCGAACAATGAGCAGTTCTTC
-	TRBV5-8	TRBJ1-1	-	CASSLQLRSNLNTEAFF	TGTGCCAGCAGCTTGCAACTCCGAAGTAATTTGAACACTGAAGCTTTCTTT
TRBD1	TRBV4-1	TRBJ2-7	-	CASTAGTASYEQYF	TGCGCCAGCACCGCCGGGACAGCTTCCTACGAGCAGTACTTC
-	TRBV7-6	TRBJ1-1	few	CASSPTTGKAFF	TGTGCCAGCAGCCCAACGACAGGTAAAGCTTTCTTT
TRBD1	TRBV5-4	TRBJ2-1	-	CASSPAGTGVRDEQFF	TGTGCCAGCAGCCCGGCAGGGACAGGGGTGAGGGATGAGCAGTTCTTC
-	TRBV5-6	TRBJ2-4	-	CASSLGAVDIQYF	TGTGCCAGCAGCTTGGGTGCGGTAGACATTCAGTACTTC
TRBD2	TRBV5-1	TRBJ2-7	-	CASSLRLAGYYEQYF	TGCGCCAGCAGCTTGAGGCTAGCGGGATACTACGAGCAGTACTTC
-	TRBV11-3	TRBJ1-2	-	CASSSVRDGYTF	TGTGCCAGCAGCTCAGTCAGGGATGGCTACACCTTC
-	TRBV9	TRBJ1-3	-	CASSVEMGTGNTIYF	TGTGCCAGCAGCGTAGAGATGGGGACAGGAAACACCATATATTTT
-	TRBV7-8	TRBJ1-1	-	CASSLDTQPKGAFF	TGTGCCAGCAGCTTAGATACTCAGCCAAAGGGGGCTTTCTTT
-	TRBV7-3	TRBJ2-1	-	CASSKQEYNEQFF	TGTGCCAGCAGTAAACAGGAGTACAATGAGCAGTTCTTC
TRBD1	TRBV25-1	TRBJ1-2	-	CASRPTGERGYTF	TGTGCCAGCAGACCTACAGGGGAGCGGGGCTACACCTTC
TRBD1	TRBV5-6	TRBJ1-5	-	CASSSDRAGQPQHF	TGTGCCAGCAGCTCTGACAGGGCGGGTCAGCCCCAGCATTTT
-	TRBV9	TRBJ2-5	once	CASSVRGETQYF	TGTGCCAGCAGCGTACGGGGAGAGACCCAGTACTTC
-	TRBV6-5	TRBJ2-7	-	CASSAGTFGDEQYF	TGTGCCAGCAGTGCGGGGACTTTCGGAGACGAGCAGTACTTC
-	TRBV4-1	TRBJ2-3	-	CASSPLELGDADTQYF	TGCGCCAGCAGCCCCTTAGAACTAGGAGATGCAGATACGCAGTATTTT
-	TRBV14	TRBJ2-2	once	CASSQGHRIVGGELFF	TGTGCCAGCAGCCAAGGACACAGGATTGTAGGCGGGGAGCTGTTTTTT
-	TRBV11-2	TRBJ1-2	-	CASSLRGPDGYTF	TGTGCCAGCAGCTTGCGCGGGCCCGATGGCTACACCTTC
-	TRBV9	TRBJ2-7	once	CASSVDPGGPYEQYF	TGTGCCAGCAGCGTAGACCCGGGGGGCCCATACGAGCAGTACTTC
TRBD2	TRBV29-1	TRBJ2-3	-	CSVEGGTSGSGGADTQYF	TGCAGCGTTGAGGGCGGGACTAGCGGGAGTGGTGGTGCAGATACGCAGTATTTT
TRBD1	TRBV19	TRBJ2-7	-	CASSDRDRGDYEQYF	TGTGCCAGTAGTGACCGGGACAGGGGGGACTACGAGCAGTACTTC
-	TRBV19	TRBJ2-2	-	CASSARATGELFF	TGTGCCAGTAGTGCCAGGGCCACCGGGGAGCTGTTTTTT
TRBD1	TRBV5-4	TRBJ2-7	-	CASSPAGQGYEQYF	TGTGCCAGCAGCCCCGCGGGACAGGGGTACGAGCAGTACTTC
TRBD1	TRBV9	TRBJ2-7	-	CASSPGDRTYEQYF	TGTGCCAGCAGCCCTGGGGACAGAACCTACGAGCAGTACTTC
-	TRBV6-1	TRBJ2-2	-	CASSGQRNTGELFF	TGTGCCAGCAGTGGACAACGGAACACCGGGGAGCTGTTTTTT
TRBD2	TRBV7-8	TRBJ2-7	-	CASSPLGREEYEQYF	TGTGCCAGCAGCCCCCTGGGGAGGGAGGAGTACGAGCAGTACTTC
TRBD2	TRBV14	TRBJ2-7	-	CASSLAGGSYEQYF	TGTGCCAGCAGCTTAGCGGGAGGTTCCTACGAGCAGTACTTC
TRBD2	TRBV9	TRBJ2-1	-	CASSDRVSSGEIGNEQFF	TGTGCCAGCAGCGACAGGGTATCTAGCGGGGAGATCGGGAATGAGCAGTTCTTC
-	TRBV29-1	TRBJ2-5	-	CSVNTQGSMGETQYF	TGCAGCGTCAACACACAGGGCTCTATGGGGGAGACCCAGTACTTC
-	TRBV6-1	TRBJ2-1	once	CASSERVRLEQFF	TGTGCCAGCAGTGAACGGGTGCGCCTCGAGCAGTTCTTC
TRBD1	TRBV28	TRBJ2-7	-	CASRGRTGGSYEQYF	TGTGCCAGCAGGGGGCGGACAGGGGGCTCCTACGAGCAGTACTTC
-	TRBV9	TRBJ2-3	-	CASSDDVGDTQYF	TGTGCCAGCAGCGATGATGTCGGAGATACGCAGTATTTT